This T cell receptor beta chain was sequenced for a study of blood T cell repertoires in COVID-19. Study details: Both acute and convalescent COVID-19 samples were obtained from the United States, Italy and Spain. Nucleic acid was either cDNA or gDNA, and it came from T cells, B-cell-depleted T cells, or PBMCs.

For this clone: The same CDR3 also results from other DNA sequences found in this sample.

Authors' methods: Reference gene primer amplification yielded estimated nucleated cell counts. Produced via immunoSEQ multiplex PCR; TCRdb's table is partial and in-frame only. That table is the source of V, J and clone size, and D and trimming were worked out from the DNA. The table includes roughly 140,000 clones, about 80% detected once. The receptor's source is a man between 60 and 70 years old with acute or convalescent COVID-19. Sequencing was carried out using peripheral blood.

CDR3 region: CASSPGTSNEQFF. CDR3 sequence (DNA): TGTGCCAGCAGCCCTGGGACTAGCAATGAGCAGTTCTTC. The chain carries TRBV7-3 and TRBJ2-1; 8 bases match TRBD2. Germline CDR1 reads SGHTA; CDR2 reads FQGTGA. The CDR3 covers 13 residues. The trim removed 5 bases at V and 6 bases at J, leaving 3 bases unmatched. Drawing the rest from reference TRBV7-3 and TRBJ2-1, the complete variable domain is GAGVSQTPSNKVTEKGKYVELRCDPISGHTALYWYRQSLGQGPEFLIYFQGTGAADDSGLPNDRFFAVRPEGSVSTLKIQRTERGDSAVYLCASSPGTSNEQFFGPGTRLTVL.